Listed below are T cell receptor beta chains from one sample, sequenced in a study of identical twins. Each CDR3 protein gets one entry after TCRdb re-called the 5' RACE reads with MiXCR. The profile shows about 390,000 distinct CDR3 sequences, 9% of them singletons. Specimen: naive T cells sorted from blood. The receptor set was obtained from a woman in her 50s in good health. Both conserved end residues are trimmed from each CDR3. Fields, in order: D gene, J gene, V gene, CDR3 protein. The D gene is left open where the match is weak.

>-|TRBJ2-7|TRBV7-6
ASTQGPTYEQY
>-|TRBJ1-1|TRBV20-1
SARVGGATEAF
>-|TRBJ2-5|TRBV7-6
ASSSILGETQY
>-|TRBJ2-7|TRBV20-1
SASPRALSYEQY
>TRBD1|TRBJ2-5|TRBV24-1
ATSDRDRGETQY
>-|TRBJ2-2|TRBV14
ASSPREWNTGELF
>-|TRBJ1-4|TRBV6-1
ASTQGPTNEKLF
>-|TRBJ1-4|TRBV4-1
ASSQLGTGKLF
>TRBD1|TRBJ1-2|TRBV4-1
ASSQGSPGQGVNYGYT
>TRBD2|TRBJ2-5|TRBV12-5
ASGLLAGGSGTQY
>-|TRBJ2-3|TRBV4-1
ASSQDAGASTRDTQY
>TRBD1|TRBJ2-7|TRBV6-2/TRBV6-3
ASSQPTGDEQY
>-|TRBJ1-3|TRBV20-1
SAKFGNTIY
>-|TRBJ1-1|TRBV18
ASSPPAGNTEAF
>-|TRBJ2-7|TRBV18
ASSKAEGKYEQY
>-|TRBJ1-1|TRBV29-1
SVESGAEAF
>TRBD1|TRBJ1-2|TRBV20-1
SARTGGNYGYT
>-|TRBJ1-6|TRBV11-3
ASSTRPDDSPLH
>-|TRBJ1-2|TRBV20-1
SALGRTYGYT
>-|TRBJ2-7|TRBV9
ASSVDGGRFYEQY
>-|TRBJ2-3|TRBV6-5
ASRIQRTGGTDTQY
>-|TRBJ2-7|TRBV7-9
ASSLDGRPPYEQY
>TRBD1|TRBJ2-5|TRBV20-1
SAWGTGVRGTQY
>TRBD1|TRBJ2-3|TRBV20-1
SATGGLEAGTDTQY
>TRBD1|TRBJ2-2|TRBV27
ASSLPTGPGELF
>-|TRBJ2-1|TRBV5-5
ASSLARDEQF
>TRBD2|TRBJ2-1|TRBV5-1
ASSSFQAGGPDEQF
>TRBD2|TRBJ2-7|TRBV12-3/TRBV12-4
ASSRSGRGAKQY
>-|TRBJ2-1|TRBV2
ASSYVRNEQF
>TRBD2|TRBJ2-3|TRBV12-3/TRBV12-4
ASSSGLAPSQY
>TRBD2|TRBJ2-1|TRBV5-1
ASSPTSGRYEQF
>-|TRBJ1-5|TRBV5-5
ASSLLSDQPQH
>-|TRBJ2-3|TRBV6-4
ASSDSSLDTQY
>-|TRBJ1-2|TRBV21-1
ASSNLGQGPEEGYT
>TRBD2|TRBJ2-1|TRBV20-1
SASKSLAGTNEQF
>TRBD2|TRBJ2-3|TRBV28
ASRRGLAGKQY
>TRBD2|TRBJ2-1|TRBV12-3/TRBV12-4
ASSLLAGGARNEQF
>-|TRBJ2-7|TRBV29-1
SVVLLTRTYEQY
>-|TRBJ1-1|TRBV3-1
ASSQDARLNTEAF
>-|TRBJ2-1|TRBV14
ASSQFGSGYNEQF